The following is a TCR beta chain sequence with its context. CDR1 and CDR2 (germline): SEHNR, FQNEAQ (reference sequence). Trimming cost V 5 bases and J 5 bases; bases outside gene matches: 19. The CDR3 has 19 residues. Measured with immunoSEQ multiplex PCR; TCRdb has only the in-frame clones, and not every one. Seen here are about 40,000 clones, 88% observed once, and the top ten hold about 23%. This entry belongs to a study of OX40 agonist ivuxolimab in advanced cancers. The V and J genes are TRBV7-9 and TRBJ1-4; 8 nucleotides agree with TRBD1. Here the sequenced sample was CD4+ or CD8+ T cells sorted from blood, taken in a trial of the OX40 agonist ivuxolimab. The origin of this receptor is an adult with an advanced solid tumor such as melanoma, head and neck, liver or kidney cancer. This CDR3 is CASSPQPGQANGGNEKLFF. CDR3 nucleotide sequence: TGTGCCAGCAGCCCACAACCGGGACAGGCAAACGGGGGAAATGAAAAACTGTTTTTT. The full variable domain, with the rest looked up from reference TRBV7-9 and TRBJ1-4, is DTGVSQNPRHKITKRGQNVTFRCDPISEHNRLYWYRQTLGQGPEFLTYFQNEAQLEKSRLLSDRFSAERPKGSFSTLEIQRTEQGDSAMYLCASSPQPGQANGGNEKLFFGSGTQLSVL.